This paragraph reports one TCR beta chain. A 1 in 200,000 to 1 in 1 million T cell depth was the sequencing target. Clones were read by immunoSEQ multiplex PCR, and TCRdb kept only the in-frame ones, dropping some. Of roughly 200,000 clones in the sample, 79% were seen once. The CDR3 loop spans 14 amino acids. The V and J ends lost 4 bases and 4 bases respectively, with 15 bases between them. Germline assignment: CDR1 SGHRS and CDR2 YFSETQ. This record belongs to a study of cytotoxic CD8 clonotypes in ibrutinib-treated CLL. Sequenced here: PBMCs, sampled after 12 months of ibrutinib treatment. This TCR came from a human donor with chronic lymphocytic leukemia. This chain connects TRBV5-1 to TRBJ2-7, with D perhaps matching TRBD2 (6 bases). The DNA for the CDR3 is TGCGCCAGCAGCCTCGGATTGGGACTTTACGAGCAGTACTTC. Its translation is CASSLGLGLYEQYF.